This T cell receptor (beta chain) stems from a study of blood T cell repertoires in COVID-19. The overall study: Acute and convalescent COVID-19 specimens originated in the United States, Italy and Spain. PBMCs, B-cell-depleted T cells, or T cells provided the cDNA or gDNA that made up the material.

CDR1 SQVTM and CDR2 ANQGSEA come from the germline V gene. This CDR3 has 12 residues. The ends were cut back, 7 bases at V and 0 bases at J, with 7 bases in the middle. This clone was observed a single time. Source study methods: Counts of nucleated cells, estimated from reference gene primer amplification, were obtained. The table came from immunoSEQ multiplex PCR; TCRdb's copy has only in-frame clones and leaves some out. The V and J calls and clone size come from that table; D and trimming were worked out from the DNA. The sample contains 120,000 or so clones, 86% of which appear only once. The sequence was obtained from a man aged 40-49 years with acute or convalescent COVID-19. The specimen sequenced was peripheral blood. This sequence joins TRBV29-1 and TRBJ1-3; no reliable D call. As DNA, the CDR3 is TGCAGCGCTAACGGCTCTGGAAACACCATATATTTT. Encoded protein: CSANGSGNTIYF.